Below, 21 T cell receptor beta chains from the same sample are listed, as sequenced in a study of T cells after yellow fever vaccination. TCRdb called the 5' RACE reads again in MiXCR, with one record for every CDR3 protein. The sample has around 360,000 distinct CDR3 sequences; around 10% are singletons. Sample: PBMCs, taken on the day of the first yellow fever vaccination. These receptors all come from a man aged 18 to 30 who received the YFV17D yellow fever vaccine.

This rearrangement joins TRBV18 to TRBJ2-3; TRBD1 might be the D (7 bases). The germline gives CDR1 KGHSH, CDR2 LQKENI. The CDR3 is made up of 16 amino acids. Trimming removed 4 bases from V and 4 bases from J, with 18 bases in between. CDR3 bases: TGTGCCAGCTCACTAGAGGACAGGCGGGGCCCAGATACGCAGTATTTT. Amino acid sequence: CASSLEDRRGPDTQYF.

CDR3 nucleotide sequence: TGCAGTGCTAGGGCTACAGCAACCTACGAGCAGTACGTC. This sequence encodes CSARATATYEQYV. The V call is TRBV20-1, the J call TRBJ2-7, with no clear D. Trimming stripped 3 bases from V and 2 bases from J, with 11 bases between. Germline V CDR1 and CDR2: DFQATT, SNEGSKA (reference sequence). The CDR3 runs to 13 residues.

The table lists this clonotype with many counts. V usage is TRBV12-3 or TRBV12-4 and J usage is TRBJ1-5, with D uncertain. V was trimmed by 2 bases and J by 6 bases, leaving 8 bases between them. The CDR3 totals 13 residues. The CDR3 coding sequence is TGTGCCAGCAGTTTAACAGCGGGTCAGCCCCAGCATTTT. It encodes CASSLTAGQPQHF.

The rearrangement links TRBV28 to TRBJ2-7, with D unclear. V was clipped by 3 bases and J by 6 bases, with 12 bases between them. This CDR3 contains 13 residues. Germline CDR1 MDHEN, CDR2 SYDVKM. CDR3 DNA sequence: TGTGCCAGCAGTTTTAGTTTGGGGTTCGAGCAGTACGTC. It translates to CASSFSLGFEQYV.

With regard to this clonotype: Germline and junction disagree at one end, which may indicate a read error. CDR3 protein: CASSGGKPGQGVTWF. The CDR3 region has the DNA TGTGCCAGCAGCGGGGGGAAGCCGGGACAGGGGGTAACGTGGTTT. The rearrangement uses TRBV9 and TRBJ1-1, with TRBD1 identical over 11 bases. Germline CDR1 is SGDLS and CDR2 is YYNGEE. This CDR3 is built from 15 residues.

This clonotype appeared once. This chain links TRBV20-1 with TRBJ2-7; D is undetermined. Germline-derived CDR1 and CDR2 are DFQATT and SNEGSKA (reference sequence). V was trimmed by 0 bases and J by 3 bases, leaving 3 bases between them. CDR3 length: 11 amino acids. This CDR3 is CSARDDYEQYF. DNA for the CDR3: TGCAGTGCTAGAGATGACTACGAGCAGTACTTC.

This clonotype came up many times. This chain connects TRBV18 to TRBJ1-1; D unclear. V lost 2 bases and J lost 3, with 10 bases in between. The germline CDR1 and CDR2 sequences are KGHSH and LQKENI. The CDR3 consists of 14 residues. CDR3 sequence: CASSPISGDTEAFF. As DNA, the CDR3 is TGTGCCAGCTCACCAATATCGGGCGACACTGAAGCTTTCTTT.

The chain is built from TRBV6-2 or TRBV6-3 and TRBJ2-1; D may correspond to TRBD1 or TRBD2 (6 bases each). The CDR3 runs 14 residues. Germline loops: CDR1 MNHEY, CDR2 SVGEGT. Trimming stripped 5 bases from V and 7 bases from J, with 15 bases between. As DNA, the CDR3 is TGTGCCAGCAGTGACAGGACGGGGGTGAATGAGCAGTTCTTC. Protein sequence: CASSDRTGVNEQFF.

In this sample, this clonotype turned up a few times. The rearrangement links TRBV9 to TRBJ2-5; a possible D gene is TRBD2 (5 bases). CDR3 length: 14 amino acids. Germline CDR1 reads SGDLS; CDR2 reads YYNGEE. Trimming pared 2 bases from V and 5 bases from J, leaving 13 bases between. DNA of the CDR3: TGTGCCAGCAGCGTGAAGGGAGTCGGCGAGACCCAGTACTTC. It specifies CASSVKGVGETQYF.

The V gene is TRBV12-3 or TRBV12-4, the J gene TRBJ2-5; TRBD2 matches 7 bases. V gave up 6 bases and J gave up 9 bases; unmatched junction bases: 10. This CDR3 comprises 13 residues. In DNA form, the CDR3 reads TGTGCCAGCAGCCTTAGGGCGGGGAGGGCCCAGTACTTC. Amino acids: CASSLRAGRAQYF.

V usage is TRBV12-3 or TRBV12-4 and J usage is TRBJ2-7; no clear D. V was shortened by 4 bases and J by 5 bases, with 9 bases between the two germline ends. The CDR3 loop spans 12 amino acids. The CDR3: CASSSGIHEQYV. CDR3 sequence (DNA): TGTGCCAGCAGTTCAGGAATCCACGAGCAGTACGTC.

This clonotype showed up just once. The CDR3 nucleotides are TGTGCCAGCAGTGGGGGACAGGCTGCAACTAATGAAAAACTGTTTTTT. Protein sequence: CASSGGQAATNEKLFF. The rearrangement links TRBV12-3 or TRBV12-4 to TRBJ1-4; TRBD1 agrees at 8 bases. V lost 5 bases and J lost 0; bases outside the gene matches: 5. The CDR3 consists of 16 residues.

This clonotype was seen ten or more times. CDR3 in DNA: TGTGCCAGCAGCTTTAGGACAGGGGGATCTAACACAGATACGCAGTATTTT. This codes for CASSFRTGGSNTDTQYF. V is TRBV7-2 and J is TRBJ2-3; 10 bases fit TRBD1. CDR1 and CDR2 (germline): SGHTA, FQGNSA. The CDR3 extends over 17 amino acids. Trimming at V came to 3 bases and at J to 2 bases, leaving 8 bases not matched to a gene.

V and J are TRBV21-1 and TRBJ1-1; no check of the table's D call, TRBD1, against the DNA was made. TRBV21-1 counts as a pseudogene. CDR3 length: 15 residues. CDR3 in DNA: TGTGCCAGCAGCAAAGGGATAGGGCAAGTCTTTGAAGATTTCTTT. Amino acid sequence: CASSKGIGQVFEDFF.

This clonotype was seen only a few times. V and J are TRBV5-4 and TRBJ2-3; 8 bases align to TRBD1. The germline gives CDR1 SGHNT, CDR2 YYREEE (reference sequence). Germline trimming cut 4 bases from V and 3 bases from J; bases unmatched to any gene: 10. This CDR3 is 16 amino acids long. CDR3 sequence: CASSQPTGEKTDTQYF. In DNA, the CDR3 is TGTGCCAGCAGCCAACCGACAGGGGAAAAGACAGATACGCAGTATTTT.

The chain joins TRBV4-1 to TRBJ1-2, with TRBD1 identical over 8 bases. The V segment lost 0 bases and the J segment 7 bases; nucleotides outside the gene matches: 10. This CDR3 is 16 amino acids long. Germline V CDR1 and CDR2: MGHRA, YSYEKL. CDR3: CASSQDRTGSAPGYTF. The CDR3 bases are TGCGCCAGCAGCCAAGATAGGACAGGGTCTGCCCCTGGCTACACCTTC.

This clonotype was seen a single time. V gene TRBV18 combines with J gene TRBJ2-7; TRBD1 matches at 7 bases. The CDR3 runs 14 residues. Germline assignment: CDR1 KGHSH and CDR2 LQKENI. The V segment lost 6 bases and the J segment 0 bases; nucleotides outside the gene matches: 5. The CDR3 spells CASSPAGGSYEQYF. The CDR3 nucleotides are TGTGCCAGCTCCCCCGCAGGGGGCTCCTACGAGCAGTACTTC.

This clonotype was detected a few times. The chain carries TRBV5-5 and TRBJ1-6; D might be TRBD1 (6 bases). V shed 2 bases and J shed 8 bases, with 11 bases lying between them. The CDR3 has 14 amino acids. Germline V CDR1 and CDR2: SGHKS, YYEKEE (reference sequence). The CDR3 nucleotides are TGTGCCAGCAGCTTTGCAGGGGAGGATTCACCCCTCCACTTT. This codes for CASSFAGEDSPLHF.

CDR3 DNA: TGCGCCAGCAGCCAAGCCAGTGGAGCGAACTATGGCTACACCTTC. It codes for CASSQASGANYGYTF. The chain joins TRBV4-3 to TRBJ1-2; no definite D call. Trimming took 1 base from V and 2 from J, leaving 11 bases between them. This CDR3 is built from 15 residues. In germline, CDR1 is LGHNA, CDR2 YSLEER.

The chain combines TRBV7-9 with TRBJ2-1, with 8 bases fitting TRBD1. Germline-derived CDR1 and CDR2 are SEHNR and FQNEAQ (reference sequence). V lost 4 bases to trimming and J lost 0 bases; unmatched junction nucleotides: 5. The CDR3 runs 16 residues. The CDR3 sequence: CASSSDRASSYNEQFF. CDR3 in DNA: TGTGCCAGCAGCTCGGACAGGGCCAGCTCCTACAATGAGCAGTTCTTC.

This clonotype has more than one count but fewer than ten. The V gene is TRBV20-1, the J gene TRBJ1-5, with 7 bases that match TRBD1. J gave up 1 base and V 6 bases, and 9 bases lay outside the gene matches. The CDR3 has 15 amino acids. Germline loops: CDR1 DFQATT, CDR2 SNEGSKA (reference sequence). The CDR3 loop reads CSAFSQGVSNQPQHF. The CDR3 nucleotides read TGCAGTGCCTTCTCCCAGGGGGTAAGCAATCAGCCCCAGCATTTT.